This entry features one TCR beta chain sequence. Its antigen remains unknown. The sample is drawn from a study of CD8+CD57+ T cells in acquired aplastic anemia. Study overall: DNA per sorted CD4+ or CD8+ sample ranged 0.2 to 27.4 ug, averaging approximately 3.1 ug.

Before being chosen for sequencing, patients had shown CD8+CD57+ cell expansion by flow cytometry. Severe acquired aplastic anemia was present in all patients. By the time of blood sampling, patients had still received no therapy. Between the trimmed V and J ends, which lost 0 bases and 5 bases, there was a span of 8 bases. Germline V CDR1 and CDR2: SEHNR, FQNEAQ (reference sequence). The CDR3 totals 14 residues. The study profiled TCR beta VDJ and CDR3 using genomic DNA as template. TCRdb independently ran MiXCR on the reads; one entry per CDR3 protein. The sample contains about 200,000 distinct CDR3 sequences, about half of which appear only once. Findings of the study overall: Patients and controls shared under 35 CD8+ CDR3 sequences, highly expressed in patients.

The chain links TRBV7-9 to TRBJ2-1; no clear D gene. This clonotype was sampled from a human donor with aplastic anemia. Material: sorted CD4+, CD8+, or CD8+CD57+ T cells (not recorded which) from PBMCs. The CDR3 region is CASSLAHRDNEQFF. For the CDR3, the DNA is TGTGCCAGCAGCTTAGCGCACAGAGACAATGAGCAGTTCTTC.